This T cell receptor beta chain derives from a study of T cell responses to AZD1222 COVID-19 vaccine. Looking at the study overall: Second doses were pooled across both intervals (about 4 or about 12 weeks). Whole-study findings and limits: Researchers report vaccine-associated CD4 TCRs spanning spike, with dominance at 160-218 and 743-854. The study reported that nearly half of spike-specific TCRs target unmutated variant regions. Only a handful of individuals given AZD1222 were seropositive at baseline.

Points on this clone: Its antigen is as yet unknown.

From germline, CDR1 is SGDLS and CDR2 YYNGEE. With 0 bases removed from V and 3 bases from J, the gap between germline ends came to 13 bases. This CDR3 spans 16 amino acids. The repertoire was sequenced with immunoSEQ multiplex PCR; TCRdb's copy has only in-frame clones and lacks some. The sample includes 95,000 to 150,000 clones, 80% to 95% seen only once; the top ten take approximately 1.1%. The TCR comes from an adult in good health. This chain uses TRBV9 with TRBJ2-1; D call uncertain. The sequences come from peripheral blood, collected on day 0 of AZD1222 vaccination. CDR3 DNA sequence: TGTGCCAGCAGCGTAGGACGGAGCCCCTTCTACAATGAGCAGTTCTTC. It encodes CASSVGRSPFYNEQFF.